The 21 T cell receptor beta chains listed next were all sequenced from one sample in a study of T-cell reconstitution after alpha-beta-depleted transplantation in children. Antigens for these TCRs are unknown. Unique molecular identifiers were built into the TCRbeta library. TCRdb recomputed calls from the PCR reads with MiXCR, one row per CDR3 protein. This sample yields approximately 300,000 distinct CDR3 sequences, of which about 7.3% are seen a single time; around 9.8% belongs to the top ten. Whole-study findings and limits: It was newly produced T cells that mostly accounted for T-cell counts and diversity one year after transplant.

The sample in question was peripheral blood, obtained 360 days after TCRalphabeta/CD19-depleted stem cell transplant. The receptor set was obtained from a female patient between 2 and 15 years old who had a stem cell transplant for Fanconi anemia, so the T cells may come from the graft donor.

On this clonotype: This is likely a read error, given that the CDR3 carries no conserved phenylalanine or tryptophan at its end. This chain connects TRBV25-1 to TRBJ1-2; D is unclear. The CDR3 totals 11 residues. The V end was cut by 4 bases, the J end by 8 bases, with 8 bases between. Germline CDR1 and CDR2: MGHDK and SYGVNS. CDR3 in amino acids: CASSVLEGYTC. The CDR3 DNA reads TGTGCCAGCAGTGTTCTAGAGGGCTACACCTGC.

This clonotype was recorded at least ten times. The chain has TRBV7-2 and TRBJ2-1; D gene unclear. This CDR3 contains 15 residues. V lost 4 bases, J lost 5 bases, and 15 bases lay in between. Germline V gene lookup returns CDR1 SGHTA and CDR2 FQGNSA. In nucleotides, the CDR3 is TGTGCCAGCAGCTCAGAGAGACTCCCAAACAATGAGCAGTTCTTC. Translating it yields CASSSERLPNNEQFF.

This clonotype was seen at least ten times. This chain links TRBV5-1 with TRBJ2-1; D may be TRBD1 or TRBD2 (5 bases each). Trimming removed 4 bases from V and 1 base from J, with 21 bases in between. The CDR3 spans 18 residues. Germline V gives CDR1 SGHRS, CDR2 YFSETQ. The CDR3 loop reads CASSPDLSGGGSYNEQFF. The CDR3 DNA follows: TGCGCCAGCAGCCCGGACCTGAGTGGGGGTGGTTCCTACAATGAGCAGTTCTTC.

The CDR3 DNA reads TGTGCCAGCTGGAGTAGGAGGAGGTACAATGAGCAGTTCTTC. Protein: CASWSRRRYNEQFF. V and J are TRBV2 and TRBJ2-1; perhaps TRBD2 as D (5 bases). The V end was cut by 8 bases, the J end by 4 bases, with 15 bases between. The germline V gene encodes CDR1 SNHLY and CDR2 FYNNEI. The CDR3 totals 14 residues.

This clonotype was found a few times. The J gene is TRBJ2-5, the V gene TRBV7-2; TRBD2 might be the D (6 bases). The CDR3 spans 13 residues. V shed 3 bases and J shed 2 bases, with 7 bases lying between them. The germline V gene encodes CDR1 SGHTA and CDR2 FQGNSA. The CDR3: CASSFLAQETQYF. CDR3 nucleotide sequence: TGTGCCAGCAGCTTTCTAGCGCAAGAGACCCAGTACTTC. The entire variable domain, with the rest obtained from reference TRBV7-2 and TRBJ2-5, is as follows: GAGVSQSPSNKVTEKGKDVELRCDPISGHTALYWYRQSLGQGLEFLIYFQGNSAPDKSGLPSDRFSAERTGGSVSTLTIQRTQQEDSAVYLCASSFLAQETQYFGPGTRLLVL.

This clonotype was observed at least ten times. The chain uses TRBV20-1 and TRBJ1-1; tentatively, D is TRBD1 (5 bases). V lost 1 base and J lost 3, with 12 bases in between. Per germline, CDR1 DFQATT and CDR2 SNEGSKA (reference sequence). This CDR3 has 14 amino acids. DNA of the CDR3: TGCAGTGCTAGAGTGACAGCCGGGCACACTGAAGCTTTCTTT. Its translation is CSARVTAGHTEAFF.

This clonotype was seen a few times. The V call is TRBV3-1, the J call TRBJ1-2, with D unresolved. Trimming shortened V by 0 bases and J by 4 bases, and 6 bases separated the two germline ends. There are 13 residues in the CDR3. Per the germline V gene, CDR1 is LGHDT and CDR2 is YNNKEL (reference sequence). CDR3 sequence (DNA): TGTGCCAGCAGCCAAGAGGTCTTCTATGGCTACACCTTC. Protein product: CASSQEVFYGYTF.

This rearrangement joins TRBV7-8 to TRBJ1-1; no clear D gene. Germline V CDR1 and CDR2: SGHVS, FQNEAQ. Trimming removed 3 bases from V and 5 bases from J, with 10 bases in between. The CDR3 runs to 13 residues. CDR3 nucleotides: TGTGCCAGCAGCTTGGCCCAGCGTACTGAAGCTTTCTTT. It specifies CASSLAQRTEAFF.

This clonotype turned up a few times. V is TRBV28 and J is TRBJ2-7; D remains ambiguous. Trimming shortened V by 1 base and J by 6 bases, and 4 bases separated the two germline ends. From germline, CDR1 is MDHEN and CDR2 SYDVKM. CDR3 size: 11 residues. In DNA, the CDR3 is TGTGCCAGCAGTTTATATTTCGAGCAGTACTTC. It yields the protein CASSLYFEQYF.

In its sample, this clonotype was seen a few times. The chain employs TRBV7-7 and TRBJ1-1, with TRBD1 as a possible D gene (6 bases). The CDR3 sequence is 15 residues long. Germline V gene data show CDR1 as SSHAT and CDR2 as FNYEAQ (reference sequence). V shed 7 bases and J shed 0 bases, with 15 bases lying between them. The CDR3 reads CASTPFGGLNTEAFF. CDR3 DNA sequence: TGTGCCAGCACCCCATTTGGGGGCTTGAACACTGAAGCTTTCTTT.

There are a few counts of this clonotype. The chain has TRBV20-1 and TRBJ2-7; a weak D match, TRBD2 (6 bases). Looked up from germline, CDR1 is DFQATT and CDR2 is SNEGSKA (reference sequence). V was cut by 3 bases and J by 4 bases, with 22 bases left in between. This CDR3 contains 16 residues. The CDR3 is CSASKRAVAAQYEQYF. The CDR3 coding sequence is TGCAGTGCTAGTAAAAGGGCGGTAGCGGCGCAATACGAGCAGTACTTC.

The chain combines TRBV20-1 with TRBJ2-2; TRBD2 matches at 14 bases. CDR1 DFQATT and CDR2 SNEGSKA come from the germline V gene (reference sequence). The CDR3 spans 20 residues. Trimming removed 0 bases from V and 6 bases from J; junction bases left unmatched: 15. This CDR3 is CSARDYRGGTSGGRSGELFF. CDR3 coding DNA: TGCAGTGCTAGAGATTATCGGGGCGGGACTAGCGGGGGCCGATCCGGGGAGCTGTTTTTT.

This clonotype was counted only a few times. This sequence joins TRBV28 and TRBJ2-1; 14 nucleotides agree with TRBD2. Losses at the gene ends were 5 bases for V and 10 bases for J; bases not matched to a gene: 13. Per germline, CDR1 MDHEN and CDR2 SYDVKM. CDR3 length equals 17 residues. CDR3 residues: CASSRPGLAGEGGEQFF. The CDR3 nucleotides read TGTGCCAGCAGTAGACCGGGACTAGCGGGAGAGGGAGGGGAGCAGTTCTTC.

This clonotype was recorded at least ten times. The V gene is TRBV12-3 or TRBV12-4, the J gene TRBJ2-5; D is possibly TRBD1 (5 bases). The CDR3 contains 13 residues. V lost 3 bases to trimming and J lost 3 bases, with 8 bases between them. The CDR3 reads CASSFRREETQYF. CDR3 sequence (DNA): TGTGCCAGCAGTTTCCGCAGGGAAGAGACCCAGTACTTC.

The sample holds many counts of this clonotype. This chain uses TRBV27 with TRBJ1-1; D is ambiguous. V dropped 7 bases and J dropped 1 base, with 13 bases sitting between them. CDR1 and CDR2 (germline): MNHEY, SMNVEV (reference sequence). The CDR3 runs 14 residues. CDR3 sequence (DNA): TGTGCCAGCAAGTTTCAAGGGAGGAACACTGAAGCTTTCTTT. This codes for CASKFQGRNTEAFF.

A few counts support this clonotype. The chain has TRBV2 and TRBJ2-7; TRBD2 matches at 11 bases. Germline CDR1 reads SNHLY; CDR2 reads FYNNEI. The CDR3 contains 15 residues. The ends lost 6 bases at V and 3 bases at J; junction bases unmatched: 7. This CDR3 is CASRDSGGAIYEQYF. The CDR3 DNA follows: TGTGCCAGCAGGGATAGCGGGGGGGCAATCTACGAGCAGTACTTC.

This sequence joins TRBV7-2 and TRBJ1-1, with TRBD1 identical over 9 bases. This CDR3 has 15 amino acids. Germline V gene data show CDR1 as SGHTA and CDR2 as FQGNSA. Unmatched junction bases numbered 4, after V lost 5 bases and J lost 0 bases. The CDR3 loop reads CASSLDRGVNTEAFF. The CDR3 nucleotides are TGTGCCAGCAGCCTGGACAGGGGAGTGAACACTGAAGCTTTCTTT.

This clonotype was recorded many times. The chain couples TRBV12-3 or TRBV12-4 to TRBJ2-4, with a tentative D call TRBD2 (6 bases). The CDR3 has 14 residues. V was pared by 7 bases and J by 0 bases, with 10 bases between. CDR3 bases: TGTGCCAGCACTTGGGGACTAGCCAAAAACATTCAGTACTTC. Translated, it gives CASTWGLAKNIQYF.

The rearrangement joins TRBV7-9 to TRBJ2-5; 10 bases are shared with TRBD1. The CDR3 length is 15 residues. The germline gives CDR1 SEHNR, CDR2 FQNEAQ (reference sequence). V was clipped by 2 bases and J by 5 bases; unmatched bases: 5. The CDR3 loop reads CASSLRQGARETQYF. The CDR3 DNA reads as TGTGCCAGCAGCTTACGACAGGGGGCGAGGGAGACCCAGTACTTC.

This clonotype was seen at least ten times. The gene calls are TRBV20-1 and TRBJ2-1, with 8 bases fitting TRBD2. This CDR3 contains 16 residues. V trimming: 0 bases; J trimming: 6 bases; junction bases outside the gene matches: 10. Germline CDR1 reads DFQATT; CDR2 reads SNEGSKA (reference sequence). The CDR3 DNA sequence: TGCAGTGCTAGAGAGAGTCCGGGACTAGGGTTCAATGAGCAGTTCTTC. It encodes CSARESPGLGFNEQFF.

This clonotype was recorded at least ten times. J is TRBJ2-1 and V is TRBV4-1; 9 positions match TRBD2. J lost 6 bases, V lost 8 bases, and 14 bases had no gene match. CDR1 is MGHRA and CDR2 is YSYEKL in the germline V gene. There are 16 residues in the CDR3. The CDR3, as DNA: TGCGCCAGCGGGGAAACGGCGGGAGGGCCAGGCAATGAGCAGTTCTTC. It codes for CASGETAGGPGNEQFF.